The 5 T cell receptor beta chains presented below share a single source sample, sequenced in a study of blood T cell repertoires in COVID-19. Measured with immunoSEQ multiplex PCR; TCRdb has only the in-frame clones, and not every one. The table shows about 270,000 clones, with roughly 86% occurring only once. Sequencing used peripheral blood. These receptors originate from a woman between 50 and 59 years old with acute or convalescent COVID-19.

This rearrangement joins TRBV5-6 to TRBJ1-2, with a possible D match to TRBD1 (6 bases). Between the trimmed V and J ends, which lost 3 bases and 1 base, there was a span of 13 bases. CDR3 length: 15 residues. Germline CDR1 SGHDT, CDR2 YYEEEE. The CDR3 region is CASSSTKQGNYGYTF. In nucleotides, the CDR3 is TGTGCCAGCAGCTCTACGAAACAGGGTAACTATGGCTACACCTTC.

The chain combines TRBV15 with TRBJ2-7, with 12 bases aligning to TRBD2. Looked up from germline, CDR1 is LNHNV and CDR2 is YYDKDF (reference sequence). This CDR3 region has 19 residues. V shed 3 bases, J shed 3 bases, and the junction held 15 bases outside the gene matches. The CDR3: CATSRGSRLAGVGGYEQYF. CDR3 in DNA: TGTGCCACCAGCAGGGGCTCGAGACTAGCGGGAGTAGGCGGCTACGAGCAGTACTTC.

The gene calls are TRBV5-5 and TRBJ1-2; TRBD1 agrees at 9 bases. CDR3 length: 16 amino acids. Germline V CDR1 and CDR2: SGHKS, YYEKEE (reference sequence). V lost 1 base and J lost 5; bases outside the gene matches: 9. CDR3 region: CASSLSFPGQGYGYTF. The CDR3 bases are TGTGCCAGCAGCTTGTCTTTTCCGGGACAGGGTTATGGCTACACCTTC.

V gene TRBV6-6 combines with J gene TRBJ1-4; TRBD1 agrees at 7 bases. Germline-derived CDR1 and CDR2 are MNHNY and SVGAGI (reference sequence). The V and J ends lost 4 bases and 4 bases, in that order; junction bases with no gene match: 3. The CDR3 runs 14 residues. CDR3 coding DNA: TGTGCCAGCAGTTCGGGGACAGTTAATGAAAAACTGTTTTTT. It codes for CASSSGTVNEKLFF.

This chain connects TRBV24-1 to TRBJ1-2, with a tentative D call TRBD1 (5 bases). In germline, CDR1 is KGHDR, CDR2 SFDVKD. The CDR3 runs 14 residues. Trimming shortened V by 1 base and J by 8 bases, and 13 bases separated the two germline ends. The CDR3 coding sequence is TGTGCCACCAGTGATTTTGCCAGGGAGGGAGGCTACACCTTC. This translates into CATSDFAREGGYTF.